The 23 T cell receptor beta chains presented below share a single source sample, sequenced in a study of technical replicates of blood from four donors (dated by TCRdb to 2016 to 2017). The library was obtained by the immunoSEQ multiplex PCR assay. TCRdb stores this immuneACCESS table with in-frame sequences only. Part of the clones is absent; in the studies checked, under half of the shortfall reflects unresolved V genes, and no reason is known for the rest. The sample table holds about 88,000 clones, of which approximately 95% were seen once. The ten largest clones take up roughly 0.34% of the sample. The sequenced material came from T cells isolated from PBMCs. These receptors were taken from a human donor in good health.

This chain connects TRBV19 to TRBJ2-1, with 11 positions matching TRBD2. The length of the CDR3 is 17 residues. Germline V CDR1 and CDR2: LNHDA, SQIVND (reference sequence). V gave up 4 bases and J gave up 8 bases; unmatched junction bases: 13. CDR3 nucleotide sequence: TGTGCCAGTAGTACCTACTTAACTAGCGGGAGAAGGGATGAGCAGTTCTTC. This translates into CASSTYLTSGRRDEQFF.

The rearrangement uses TRBV19 and TRBJ2-3; 7 nucleotides align to TRBD1. Germline V gene lookup returns CDR1 LNHDA and CDR2 SQIVND (reference sequence). The junction had 8 bases not matched to a gene; V was cut back by 11 bases and J by 3 bases. CDR3 length: 13 amino acids. The CDR3 reads CAGRDSSTDTQYF. The CDR3, as DNA: TGTGCCGGCCGGGACAGTTCGACAGATACGCAGTATTTT.

This chain links TRBV7-2 with TRBJ2-7; D not resolved. Germline CDR1 reads SGHTA; CDR2 reads FQGNSA. The CDR3 runs to 11 residues. V lost 5 bases, J lost 2 bases, and 4 bases lay in between. This chain's CDR3 is CASSLTYEQYF. The CDR3 DNA reads TGTGCCAGCAGCCTTACCTACGAGCAGTACTTC.

This clone was seen only once. This chain uses TRBV9 with TRBJ2-7; 7 nucleotides match TRBD1. The V gene end was trimmed by 2 bases and the J gene end by 7 bases; junction bases not matched to a gene: 3. The length of the CDR3 is 12 residues. In germline, CDR1 is SGDLS, CDR2 YYNGEE. CDR3 nucleotides: TGTGCCAGCAGCGTCGGACAGGATGAGCAGTACTTC. Amino acids: CASSVGQDEQYF.

The J gene is TRBJ1-5, the V gene TRBV28; TRBD1 might be the D (6 bases). The germline CDR1 and CDR2 sequences are MDHEN and SYDVKM. The CDR3 has 14 amino acids. V was clipped by 1 base and J by 4 bases, with 8 bases between them. Written as DNA, the CDR3 is TGTGCCAGCAGTTTATCGGACAGTAATCAGCCCCAGCATTTT. This sequence encodes CASSLSDSNQPQHF. The whole variable domain, filled in from reference TRBV28 and TRBJ1-5, reads DVKVTQSSRYLVKRTGEKVFLECVQDMDHENMFWYRQDPGLGLRLIYFSYDVKMKEKGDIPEGYSVSREKKERFSLILESASTNQTSMYLCASSLSDSNQPQHFGDGTRLSIL.

CDR3 region: CASSVGARGYTF. CDR3 in DNA: TGTGCCAGCAGCGTAGGGGCCCGCGGCTACACCTTC. The chain employs TRBV9 and TRBJ1-2, with no clear D. Per the germline V gene, CDR1 is SGDLS and CDR2 is YYNGEE. The CDR3 totals 12 residues. V was shortened by 0 bases and J by 8 bases, with 8 bases between the two germline ends.

The chain couples TRBV14 to TRBJ1-1, with TRBD1 identical over 7 bases. Per the germline V gene, CDR1 is SGHDN and CDR2 is FVKESK. Trimming took 5 bases from V and 2 from J; bases not matched to a gene: 8. The CDR3 spans 15 residues. The CDR3 sequence is CASSDGTVVNTEAFF. For the CDR3, the DNA is TGTGCCAGCAGCGACGGGACAGTCGTTAACACTGAAGCTTTCTTT.

The chain carries TRBV7-2 and TRBJ1-5; TRBD1 aligns across 9 bases. The CDR3 extends over 14 amino acids. V trimming: 1 base; J trimming: 5 bases; junction bases outside the gene matches: 0. Germline V gives CDR1 SGHTA, CDR2 FQGNSA. The CDR3 region is CASSLGDRDQPQHF. The CDR3 DNA follows: TGTGCCAGCAGCTTAGGGGACAGGGATCAGCCCCAGCATTTT. The whole variable domain, filled in from reference TRBV7-2 and TRBJ1-5, reads GAGVSQSPSNKVTEKGKDVELRCDPISGHTALYWYRQSLGQGLEFLIYFQGNSAPDKSGLPSDRFSAERTGGSVSTLTIQRTQQEDSAVYLCASSLGDRDQPQHFGDGTRLSIL.

This chain uses TRBV5-1 with TRBJ2-7, with TRBD2 matching over 10 bases. Unmatched junction bases numbered 8, after V lost 7 bases and J lost 1 base. CDR3 length: 15 amino acids. Germline CDR1 SGHRS, CDR2 YFSETQ. The CDR3 loop reads CASALRTSGSYEQYF. CDR3 in DNA: TGCGCCAGCGCTCTTAGGACTAGCGGTTCCTACGAGCAGTACTTC.

The chain links TRBV10-3 to TRBJ2-7, with 8 nucleotides matching TRBD2. The V segment lost 6 bases and the J segment 3 bases; nucleotides outside the gene matches: 7. The CDR3 covers 14 residues. CDR1 and CDR2 (germline): ENHRY, SYGVKD. CDR3 sequence: CAIRGAGDLYEQYF. The CDR3 nucleotides are TGTGCCATCAGAGGAGCGGGAGATCTCTACGAGCAGTACTTC.

The chain joins TRBV6-1 to TRBJ2-2; TRBD2 agrees at 8 bases. The trim removed 3 bases at V and 2 bases at J, leaving 5 bases unmatched. CDR1 is MNHNS and CDR2 is SASEGT in the germline V gene. This CDR3 is 16 amino acids long. The CDR3 here is CASSERTSHNTGELFF. The CDR3 region has the DNA TGTGCCAGCAGTGAGAGGACTAGCCATAACACCGGGGAGCTGTTTTTT.

This chain links TRBV4-2 with TRBJ2-4; perhaps TRBD2 as D (6 bases). This CDR3 comprises 17 residues. The germline CDR1 and CDR2 sequences are LGHNA and YNFKEQ. V lost 4 bases and J lost 2, with 18 bases in between. CDR3 in DNA: TGTGCCAGCAGCCGGAACAAGTACGGGAGTTCCAAAAACATTCAGTACTTC. It codes for CASSRNKYGSSKNIQYF.

The genes are TRBV27 and TRBJ2-7, with D possibly matching TRBD2 (5 bases). Trimming removed 6 bases from V and 5 bases from J, with 8 bases in between. There are 11 residues in the CDR3. In germline, CDR1 is MNHEY, CDR2 SMNVEV (reference sequence). CDR3 protein: CASSRGDEQYF. CDR3 bases: TGTGCCAGCAGCCGGGGTGACGAGCAGTACTTC.

In this sample, this clone turned up once. The chain couples TRBV10-3 to TRBJ2-7, with D possibly TRBD1 on 6 matching bases. Germline values: CDR1 ENHRY, CDR2 SYGVKD. CDR3 length: 14 residues. V gave up 10 bases and J gave up 3 bases, with 19 bases separating them. The CDR3 spells CATTSGQFNYEQYF. The CDR3 DNA is TGTGCCACCACCTCGGGACAATTCAACTACGAGCAGTACTTC.

This clone has just a few counts. This chain joins TRBV12-2 and TRBJ2-1; the table's D gene call, TRBD1, was not cross checked with the DNA. TRBV12-2 represents a pseudogene. The CDR3 consists of 14 residues. This chain's CDR3 is CASHTDISYNEQFF. Written as DNA, the CDR3 is TGTGCAAGTCACACCGACATTTCCTACAATGAGCAGTTCTTC.

The V and J genes are TRBV7-2 and TRBJ2-5; TRBD2 matches at 7 bases. Looked up from germline, CDR1 is SGHTA and CDR2 is FQGNSA. J was trimmed by 3 bases and V by 3 bases; bases with no gene match: 4. The CDR3 is made up of 14 amino acids. The CDR3 region is CASSFNGLEETQYF. The DNA for the CDR3 is TGTGCCAGCAGCTTTAACGGACTAGAAGAGACCCAGTACTTC.

The chain combines TRBV5-6 with TRBJ1-2, with 8 bases fitting TRBD1. V was pared by 0 bases and J by 5 bases, with 6 bases of the junction left unmatched. Germline V gives CDR1 SGHDT, CDR2 YYEEEE. The CDR3 loop spans 15 amino acids. The CDR3 loop reads CASSLEAGGRYGYTF. The DNA for the CDR3 is TGTGCCAGCAGCTTGGAGGCAGGGGGCCGGTATGGCTACACCTTC.

The table lists this clone with a count of one. The chain is built from TRBV19 and TRBJ1-1; 8 positions agree with TRBD1. J gave up 4 bases and V 6 bases, and 7 bases lay outside the gene matches. Germline loops: CDR1 LNHDA, CDR2 SQIVND (reference sequence). This CDR3 spans 14 amino acids. The CDR3 DNA reads as TGTGCCAGTAGAAAGACAGGGGAGGGCACTGAAGCTTTCTTT. Translating it yields CASRKTGEGTEAFF.

The V call is TRBV5-8, the J call TRBJ2-1, with D maybe TRBD1 (6 bases). This CDR3 is 14 amino acids long. Deletions cut 7 bases from V and 0 bases from J, with 11 bases between. Germline-derived CDR1 and CDR2 are SGHTS and YDEGEE. DNA for the CDR3: TGTGCCAGCCGTGGGGGCTACTCCTACAATGAGCAGTTCTTC. It translates to CASRGGYSYNEQFF.

This chain uses TRBV7-2 with TRBJ2-1; D may be TRBD2 (6 bases). CDR3 length: 14 residues. Trimming shortened V by 1 base and J by 6 bases, and 10 bases separated the two germline ends. Per germline, CDR1 SGHTA and CDR2 FQGNSA. CDR3 region: CASSLVRAGNEQFF. The CDR3 nucleotides read TGTGCCAGCAGCTTAGTACGAGCGGGCAATGAGCAGTTCTTC.

V and J are TRBV28 and TRBJ1-2; D unclear. The CDR3 contains 13 residues. CDR1 is MDHEN and CDR2 is SYDVKM in the germline V gene. Between the trimmed V and J ends, which lost 2 bases and 6 bases, there was a span of 10 bases. The CDR3 spells CASSLRGPDGYTF. CDR3 bases: TGTGCCAGCAGTTTACGTGGGCCGGATGGCTACACCTTC.

The chain has TRBV4-1 and TRBJ2-1; 7 positions agree with TRBD2. The CDR3 has 14 residues. V lost 5 bases, J lost 7 bases, and 8 bases stayed unmatched. Germline-derived CDR1 and CDR2 are MGHRA and YSYEKL. CDR3 coding DNA: TGCGCCAGCAGCGAGGTGCGGGAGAGAAATGAGCAGTTCTTC. It is translated as CASSEVRERNEQFF.

This clone was counted a single time. DNA for the CDR3: TGTGCCAGCTCACCGGGGTATGGGAGTCAGCCCCAGCATTTT. Its translation is CASSPGYGSQPQHF. V and J are TRBV18 and TRBJ1-5; D remains unclear. V was shortened by 3 bases and J by 6 bases, with 12 bases between the two germline ends. CDR3 length: 14 residues. Germline V lookup: CDR1 KGHSH, CDR2 LQKENI. The full variable domain, in which reference TRBV18 and TRBJ1-5 provide the parts outside the CDR3, is NAGVMQNPRHLVRRRGQEARLRCSPMKGHSHVYWYRQLPEEGLKFMVYLQKENIIDESGMPKERFSAEFPKEGPSILRIQQVVRGDSAAYFCASSPGYGSQPQHFGDGTRLSIL.